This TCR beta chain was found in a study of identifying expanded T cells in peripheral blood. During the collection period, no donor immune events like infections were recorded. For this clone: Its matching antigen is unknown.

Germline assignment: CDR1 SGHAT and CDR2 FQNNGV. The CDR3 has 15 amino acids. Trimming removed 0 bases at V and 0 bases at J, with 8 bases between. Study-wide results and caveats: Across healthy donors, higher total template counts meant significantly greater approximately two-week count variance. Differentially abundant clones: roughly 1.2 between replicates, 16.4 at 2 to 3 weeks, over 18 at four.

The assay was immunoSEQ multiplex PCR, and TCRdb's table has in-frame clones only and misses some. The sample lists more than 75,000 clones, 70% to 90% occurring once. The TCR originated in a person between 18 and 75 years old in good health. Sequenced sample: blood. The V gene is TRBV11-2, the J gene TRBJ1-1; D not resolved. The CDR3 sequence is CASSLEYSLNTEAFF. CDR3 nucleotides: TGTGCCAGCAGCTTAGAATACAGCTTGAACACTGAAGCTTTCTTT.